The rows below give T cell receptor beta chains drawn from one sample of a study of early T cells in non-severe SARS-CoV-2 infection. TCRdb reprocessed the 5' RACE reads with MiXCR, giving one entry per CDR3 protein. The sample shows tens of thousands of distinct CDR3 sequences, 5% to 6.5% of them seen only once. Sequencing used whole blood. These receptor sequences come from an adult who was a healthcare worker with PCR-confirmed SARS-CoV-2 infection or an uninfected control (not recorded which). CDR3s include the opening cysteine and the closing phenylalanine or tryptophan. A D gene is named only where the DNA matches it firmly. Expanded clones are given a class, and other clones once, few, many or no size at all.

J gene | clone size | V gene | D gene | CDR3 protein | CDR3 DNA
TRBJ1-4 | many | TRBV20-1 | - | CSAGGGDEKLFF | TGCAGTGCAGGCGGGGGGGACGAAAAACTGTTTTTT
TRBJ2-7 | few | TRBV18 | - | CASSPNSGPDEQYF | TGTGCCAGCTCACCAAACTCAGGACCCGACGAGCAGTACTTC
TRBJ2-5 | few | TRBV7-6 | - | CASSLDRKTQYF | TGTGCCAGCAGCTTAGATAGAAAGACCCAGTACTTC
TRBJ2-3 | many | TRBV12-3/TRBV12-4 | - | CASSFRSQTQYF | TGTGCCAGCAGTTTTAGGTCTCAAACGCAGTATTTT
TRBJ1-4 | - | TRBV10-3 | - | CAISVGGEKLFF | TGTGCCATCAGTGTGGGAGGCGAAAAACTGTTTTTT
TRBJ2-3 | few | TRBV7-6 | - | CASSPWAGPDTQYF | TGTGCCAGCAGCCCATGGGCGGGTCCAGATACGCAGTATTTT
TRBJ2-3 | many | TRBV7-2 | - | CASSLAGAKDTQYF | TGTGCCAGCAGCTTAGCAGGGGCTAAAGATACGCAGTATTTT
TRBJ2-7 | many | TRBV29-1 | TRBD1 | CSVEGGTGTYEQYF | TGCAGCGTTGAAGGTGGGACAGGGACCTACGAGCAGTACTTC
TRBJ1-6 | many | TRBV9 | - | CASSVGGHYNSPLHF | TGTGCCAGCAGCGTAGGTGGACATTATAATTCACCCCTCCACTTT
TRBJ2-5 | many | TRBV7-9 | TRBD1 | CASSEPGQQQETQYF | TGTGCCAGCAGCGAACCGGGACAGCAACAAGAGACCCAGTACTTC
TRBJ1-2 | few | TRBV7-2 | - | CASSLAISRGGYGYTF | TGTGCCAGCAGCTTAGCGATCAGCAGGGGAGGCTATGGCTACACCTTC
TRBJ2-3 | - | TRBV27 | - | CASSSRTDTQYF | TGTGCCAGCAGTTCCCGCACAGATACGCAGTATTTT
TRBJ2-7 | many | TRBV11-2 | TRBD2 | CASSPLAETPYEQYF | TGTGCCAGCAGCCCACTAGCGGAGACCCCCTACGAGCAGTACTTC
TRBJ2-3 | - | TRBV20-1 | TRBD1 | CSARVAQGASDTQYF | TGCAGTGCTAGAGTCGCGCAGGGGGCTTCGGATACGCAGTATTTT
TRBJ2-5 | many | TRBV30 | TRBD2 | CAWSQRGQQETQYF | TGTGCCTGGAGTCAGCGGGGGCAACAAGAGACCCAGTACTTC
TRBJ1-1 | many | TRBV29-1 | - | CSATPYGNPNTEAFF | TGCAGCGCCACCCCCTATGGGAACCCGAACACTGAAGCTTTCTTT
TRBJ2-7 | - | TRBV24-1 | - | CATSDLYGGRPWDYEQYF | TGTGCCACCAGTGATTTGTATGGGGGACGGCCTTGGGACTACGAGCAGTACTTC
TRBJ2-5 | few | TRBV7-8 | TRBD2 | CASSIESSGRGLLF | TGTGCCAGCAGCATAGAATCTAGCGGGAGGGGTCTCCTCTTC
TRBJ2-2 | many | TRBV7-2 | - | CASSLVWNTGELFF | TGTGCCAGCAGCTTAGTTTGGAACACCGGGGAGCTGTTTTTT
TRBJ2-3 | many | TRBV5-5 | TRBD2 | CASSKLAGAGTDTQYF | TGTGCCAGCAGCAAGCTAGCGGGGGCTGGCACAGATACGCAGTATTTT
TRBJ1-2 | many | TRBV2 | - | CASTGNYGYTF | TGTGCCAGCACAGGGAACTATGGCTACACCTTC
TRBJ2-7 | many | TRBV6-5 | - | CASSYQPPPSAHEQYF | TGTGCCAGCAGTTACCAACCCCCGCCTAGCGCCCACGAGCAGTACTTC
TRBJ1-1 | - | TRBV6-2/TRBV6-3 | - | CASSYSSREGGAFF | TGTGCCAGCAGTTACTCGTCCAGGGAGGGCGGTGCTTTCTTT
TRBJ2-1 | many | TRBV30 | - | CAWTRFSGSEQFF | TGTGCCTGGACCCGGTTTAGCGGTAGTGAGCAGTTCTTC
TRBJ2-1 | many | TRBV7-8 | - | CASSQGGEEWNEQFF | TGTGCCAGCAGCCAGGGGGGGGAGGAGTGGAATGAGCAGTTCTTC
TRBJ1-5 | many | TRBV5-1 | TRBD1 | CASSSGTGNQPQHF | TGCGCCAGCAGCTCCGGGACAGGGAATCAGCCCCAGCATTTT
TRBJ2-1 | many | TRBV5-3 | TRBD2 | CARSPLAHEQFF | TGTGCCAGAAGCCCACTAGCGCATGAGCAGTTCTTC
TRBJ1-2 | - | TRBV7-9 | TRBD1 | CASSPVGQGASVGYTF | TGTGCCAGCAGCCCCGTCGGACAGGGGGCCAGCGTAGGCTACACCTTC
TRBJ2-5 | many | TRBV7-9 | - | CASSLAGTGQETQYF | TGTGCCAGCAGCTTAGCTGGTACAGGCCAAGAGACCCAGTACTTC
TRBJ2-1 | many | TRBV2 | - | CASRVALYNEQFF | TGTGCCAGCAGAGTAGCGCTGTACAATGAGCAGTTCTTC
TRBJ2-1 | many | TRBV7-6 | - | CASSEPGDDEQFF | TGTGCCAGCAGCGAACCGGGAGACGATGAGCAGTTCTTC
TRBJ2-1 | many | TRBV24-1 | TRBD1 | CATSDPSFPGGYNEQFF | TGTGCCACCAGTGATCCTTCTTTCCCAGGGGGCTACAATGAGCAGTTCTTC
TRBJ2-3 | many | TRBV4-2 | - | CASSQSRAATDTQYF | TGTGCCAGCAGCCAAAGTCGGGCGGCCACAGATACGCAGTATTTT
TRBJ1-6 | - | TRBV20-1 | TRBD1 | CSARDLGQGSYNSPLHF | TGCAGTGCTAGAGATCTGGGACAGGGGTCCTATAATTCACCCCTCCACTTT
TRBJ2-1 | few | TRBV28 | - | CASTTPLGTRNEQFF | TGTGCCAGCACCACCCCTTTAGGGACGCGCAATGAGCAGTTCTTC
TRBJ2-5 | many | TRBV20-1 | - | CSAEASQETQYF | TGCAGTGCGGAAGCGTCCCAAGAGACCCAGTACTTC
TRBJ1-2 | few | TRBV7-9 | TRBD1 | CASSLAGTAVYGYTF | TGTGCCAGCAGCTTAGCCGGGACAGCGGTATATGGCTACACCTTC
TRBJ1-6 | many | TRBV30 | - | CAWSSGQLDNSPLHF | TGTGCCTGGAGTTCAGGACAGCTTGATAATTCACCCCTCCACTTT
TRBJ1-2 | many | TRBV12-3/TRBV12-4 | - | CASSASYGYTF | TGTGCCAGCAGTGCCTCATATGGCTACACCTTC
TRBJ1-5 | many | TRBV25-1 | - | CASSEGGGQPQHF | TGTGCCAGCTCCGAGGGGGGTGGGCAGCCCCAGCATTTT
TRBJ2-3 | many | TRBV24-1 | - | CATSKAGGTDTQYF | TGTGCCACCAGTAAGGCAGGGGGCACAGATACGCAGTATTTT
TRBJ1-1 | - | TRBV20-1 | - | CSASGSFPWNTEAFF | TGCAGTGCTTCCGGGAGTTTCCCCTGGAACACTGAAGCTTTCTTT
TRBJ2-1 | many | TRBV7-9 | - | CASRPIGTPAYNEQFF | TGTGCCAGCAGGCCTATCGGGACTCCCGCCTACAATGAGCAGTTCTTC
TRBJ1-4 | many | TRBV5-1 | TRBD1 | CASSLQGRQNEKLFF | TGCGCCAGCAGCTTACAGGGGCGACAAAATGAAAAACTGTTTTTT
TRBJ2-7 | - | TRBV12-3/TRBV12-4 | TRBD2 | CASSLVAGASEQYF | TGTGCCAGCAGTTTAGTAGCGGGAGCTTCCGAGCAGTACTTC
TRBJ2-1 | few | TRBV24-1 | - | CATSEGGQNNEQFF | TGTGCCACCAGTGAAGGCGGACAGAACAATGAGCAGTTCTTC
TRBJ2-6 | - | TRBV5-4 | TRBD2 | CASSFRYGRQEEGANVLTF | TGTGCCAGCAGCTTCAGGTACGGGAGGCAAGAAGAAGGGGCCAACGTCCTGACTTTC
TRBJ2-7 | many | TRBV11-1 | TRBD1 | CASSTPGQGRYEQYF | TGTGCCAGCAGCACCCCGGGACAGGGCCGCTACGAGCAGTACTTC
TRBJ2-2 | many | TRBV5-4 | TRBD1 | CASSLGGQGRAGELFF | TGTGCCAGCAGCTTGGGAGGACAGGGAAGGGCCGGGGAGCTGTTTTTT
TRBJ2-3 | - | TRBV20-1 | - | CSARMSTDTQYF | TGCAGTGCTAGGATGAGCACAGATACGCAGTATTTT
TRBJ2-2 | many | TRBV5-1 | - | CASSDGPTGELFF | TGCGCCAGCAGCGACGGGCCGACCGGGGAGCTGTTTTTT
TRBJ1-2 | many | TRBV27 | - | CASSSQTIGIGYTF | TGTGCCAGCAGTTCCCAGACTATAGGTATCGGCTACACCTTC
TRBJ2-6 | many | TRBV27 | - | CASSLRGAGANVLTF | TGTGCCAGCAGTTTAAGGGGGGCTGGGGCCAACGTCCTGACTTTC
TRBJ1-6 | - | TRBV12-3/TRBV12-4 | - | CASRVRGTYNSPLHF | TGTGCCAGCAGGGTCAGGGGTACCTATAATTCACCCCTCCACTTT
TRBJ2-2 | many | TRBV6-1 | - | CASSEGPDTGELFF | TGTGCCAGCAGTGAAGGGCCCGACACCGGGGAGCTGTTTTTT
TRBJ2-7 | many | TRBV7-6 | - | CASSLGFDYEQYF | TGTGCCAGCAGCTTAGGGTTTGACTACGAGCAGTACTTC
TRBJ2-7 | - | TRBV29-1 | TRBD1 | CSARDRGTYEQYF | TGCAGCGCCCGGGACAGGGGGACCTACGAGCAGTACTTC
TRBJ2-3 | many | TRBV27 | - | CASSLGVTDTQYF | TGTGCCAGCAGTTTAGGGGTCACAGATACGCAGTATTTT
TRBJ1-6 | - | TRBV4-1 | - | CASSQGQNNSPLHF | TGCGCCAGCAGCCAAGGACAGAATAATTCACCCCTCCACTTT